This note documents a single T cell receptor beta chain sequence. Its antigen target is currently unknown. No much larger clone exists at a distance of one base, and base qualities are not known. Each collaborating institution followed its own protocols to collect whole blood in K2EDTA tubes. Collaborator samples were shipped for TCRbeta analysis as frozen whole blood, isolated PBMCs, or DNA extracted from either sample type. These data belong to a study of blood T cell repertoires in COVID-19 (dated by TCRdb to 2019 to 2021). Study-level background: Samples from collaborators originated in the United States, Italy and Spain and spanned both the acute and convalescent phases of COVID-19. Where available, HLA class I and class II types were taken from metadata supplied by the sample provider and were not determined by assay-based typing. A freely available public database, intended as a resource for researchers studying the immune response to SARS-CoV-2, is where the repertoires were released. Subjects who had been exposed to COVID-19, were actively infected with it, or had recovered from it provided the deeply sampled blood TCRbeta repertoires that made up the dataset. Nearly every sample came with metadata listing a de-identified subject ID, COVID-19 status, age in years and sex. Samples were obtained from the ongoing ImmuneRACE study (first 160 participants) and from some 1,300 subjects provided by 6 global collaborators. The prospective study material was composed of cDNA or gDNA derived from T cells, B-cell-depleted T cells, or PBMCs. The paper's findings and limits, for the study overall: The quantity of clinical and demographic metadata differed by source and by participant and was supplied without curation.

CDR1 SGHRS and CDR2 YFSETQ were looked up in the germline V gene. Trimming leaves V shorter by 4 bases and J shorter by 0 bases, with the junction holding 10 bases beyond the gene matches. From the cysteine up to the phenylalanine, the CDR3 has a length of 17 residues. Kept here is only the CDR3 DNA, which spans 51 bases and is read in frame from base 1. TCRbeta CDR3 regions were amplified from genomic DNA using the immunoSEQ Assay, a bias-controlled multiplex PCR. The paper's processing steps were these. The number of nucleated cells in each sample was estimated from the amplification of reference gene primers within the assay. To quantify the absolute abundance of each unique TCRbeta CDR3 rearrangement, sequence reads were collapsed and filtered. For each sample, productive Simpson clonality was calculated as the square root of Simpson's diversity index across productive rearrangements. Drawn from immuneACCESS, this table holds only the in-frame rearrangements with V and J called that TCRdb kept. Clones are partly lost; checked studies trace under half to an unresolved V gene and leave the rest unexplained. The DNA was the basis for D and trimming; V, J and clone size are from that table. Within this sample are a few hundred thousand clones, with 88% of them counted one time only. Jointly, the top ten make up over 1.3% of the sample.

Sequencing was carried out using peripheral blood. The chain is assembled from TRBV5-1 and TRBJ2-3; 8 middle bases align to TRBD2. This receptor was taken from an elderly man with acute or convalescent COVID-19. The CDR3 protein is CASSQSVAGSSTDTQYF. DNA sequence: TGCGCCAGCAGCCAAAGCGTAGCGGGGTCTAGCACAGATACGCAGTATTTT.